This is a list of T cell receptor beta chains from one sample in a study of response to subunit inactivated influenza vaccine. MiXCR was run by TCRdb on the RT-PCR reads, yielding one entry per CDR3 protein. The data show roughly 520,000 distinct CDR3 sequences, roughly 27% seen once. Sequenced here: CD4+ T cells sorted from PBMCs, sampled 5 days after vaccination. The source is a man aged 45-60 years who received an inactivated influenza vaccine. CDR3s include the opening cysteine and the closing phenylalanine or tryptophan. Each record gives: V gene, clone size, D gene, J gene, CDR3 DNA, CDR3 protein. D genes are given only for firm matches. Clone sizes are given selectively: once, few, many, or a class where the clone is expanded.

TRBV7-3	NA	TRBD2	TRBJ2-1	TGTGCCAGCAGCCTTCTAGCGGGGATGGGGTACAATGAGCAGTTCTTC	CASSLLAGMGYNEQFF
TRBV20-1	many	TRBD2	TRBJ2-1	TGCAGTGCTAGGGAGGGGACTACCAACAATGAGCAGTTCTTC	CSAREGTTNNEQFF
TRBV7-2	NA	NA	TRBJ2-5	TGTGCCAGCAGTTACAGGATCCAAGAGACCCAGTACTTC	CASSYRIQETQYF
TRBV10-3	few	TRBD2	TRBJ2-1	TGTGCCATCAAGACTAGCGGGGGGGAGCAGTTCTTC	CAIKTSGGEQFF
TRBV20-1	few	NA	TRBJ1-2	TGCAGTGCTCCTAAGGGCAACTATGGCTACACCTTC	CSAPKGNYGYTF
TRBV7-3	few	NA	TRBJ1-4	TGTGCCAGCAGCTCGCCAGTGGGGTTGGGCGAAAAACTGTTTTTT	CASSSPVGLGEKLFF
TRBV12-3/TRBV12-4	NA	NA	TRBJ2-7	TGTGCCAGCAGTTTCTTCCAGGTCGATTCCTACGAGCAGTACTTC	CASSFFQVDSYEQYF
TRBV6-1	few	NA	TRBJ1-3	TGTGCCAGCAGTATGAGAAGGGTGTCAGGAAACACCATATATTTT	CASSMRRVSGNTIYF
TRBV2	NA	TRBD2	TRBJ2-2	TGTGCCAGCAGGCTAGCGGGAGCTCCCATGAACACCGGGGAGCTGTTTTTT	CASRLAGAPMNTGELFF
TRBV5-1	NA	TRBD1	TRBJ1-1	TGCGCCAGCAGCGTGTCCGGGACAGGGTCTCTAGGTGAAGCTTTCTTT	CASSVSGTGSLGEAFF
TRBV7-3	few	NA	TRBJ2-1	TGTGCCAGCAGCTCCCACGCTAACAATGAGCAGTTCTTC	CASSSHANNEQFF
TRBV10-3	NA	TRBD2	TRBJ2-1	TGTGCCATCAGTGGGTTGGCGGGAGCCACCTACAATGAGCAGTTCTTC	CAISGLAGATYNEQFF
TRBV12-3/TRBV12-4	NA	TRBD2	TRBJ2-4	TGTGCCAGCAGGTCTAGCGGAGCCAAAAACATTCAGTACTTC	CASRSSGAKNIQYF
TRBV5-1	few	NA	TRBJ2-7	TGCGCCAGCAGCCTCCGACAGGTCGAGGACGAGCAGTACTTC	CASSLRQVEDEQYF
TRBV7-2	NA	TRBD2	TRBJ2-3	TGTGCCAGCAGCTTACGCTTTAGCGGGAGGTCAGATACGCAGTATTTT	CASSLRFSGRSDTQYF
TRBV3-1	NA	NA	TRBJ1-3	TGTGCCAGCAGCCTGAGGACAGCTGGAAACACCATATATTTT	CASSLRTAGNTIYF
TRBV18	NA	TRBD1	TRBJ1-1	TGTGCCAGCTCACCACCAAAAAGGACAGGGGGCGCCGGGGGAAACACTGAAGCTTTCTTT	CASSPPKRTGGAGGNTEAFF
TRBV24-1	NA	NA	TRBJ2-4	TGTGCCACCAGTGATTCCGGGATCAAAAACATTCAGTACTTC	CATSDSGIKNIQYF
TRBV6-1	few	NA	TRBJ2-1	TGTGCCAGCAGCCCTTTCGCGGCTTTCCCTTACAATGAGCAGTTCTTC	CASSPFAAFPYNEQFF
TRBV7-2	NA	TRBD2	TRBJ2-7	TGTGCCAGCAGCTTAGGGGGACTAGCCGGCTACGAGCAGTACTTC	CASSLGGLAGYEQYF
TRBV28	few	TRBD2	TRBJ2-7	TGTGCCAGCAGTTCACCCGGGACTAGGGGCTCCGAGCAGTACTTC	CASSSPGTRGSEQYF
TRBV18	NA	TRBD2	TRBJ2-4	TGTGCCAGCTCACCGGGCCCGCGGCGGGGGAATATTCAGTACTTC	CASSPGPRRGNIQYF
TRBV4-1	NA	TRBD1	TRBJ2-2	TGCGCCAGCAGCCTCCCACATGGGAGACAGGGTAACACCGGGGAGCTGTTTTTT	CASSLPHGRQGNTGELFF
TRBV20-1	NA	NA	TRBJ2-7	TGCAGTGCTAGAAAGGGGGTTGGATCCTACGAGCAGTACTTC	CSARKGVGSYEQYF
TRBV4-2	few	TRBD2	TRBJ2-4	TGTGCCAGCAGCCCGCTGCGGGCGGGAGGGATGGGAAGGGACATTCAGTACTTC	CASSPLRAGGMGRDIQYF
TRBV5-1	NA	TRBD2	TRBJ2-3	TGCGCCAGCAGCGCTCCCTCCCTAGCGGGAAGCACAGATACGCAGTATTTT	CASSAPSLAGSTDTQYF
TRBV28	NA	NA	TRBJ2-3	TGTGCCAGCACCAGGGATTCTCTCCCTACGCAGTATTTT	CASTRDSLPTQYF
TRBV12-3/TRBV12-4	few	NA	TRBJ1-1	TGTGCCAGCAGTTTACAAGGGGCGCACACTGAAGCTTTCTTT	CASSLQGAHTEAFF
TRBV20-1	NA	NA	TRBJ1-2	TGCAGTGCTAGGGAGGGTCACTACTATGGCTACACCTTC	CSAREGHYYGYTF
TRBV29-1	NA	NA	TRBJ1-5	TGCAGCGTGCAGATTGGGAGCAATCAGCCCCAGCATTTT	CSVQIGSNQPQHF
TRBV28	few	NA	TRBJ2-5	TGTGCCAGCAGTTTGAGGGAGTACTGGGGAGAGACCCAGTACTTC	CASSLREYWGETQYF
TRBV5-1	NA	NA	TRBJ2-7	TGCGCCAGCAGCTTGGCGTCTATAGGGGAGCAGTACTTC	CASSLASIGEQYF
TRBV20-1	NA	TRBD2	TRBJ2-5	TGCAGTGCTAGAGAGCTTAGACTAGCGGGCGGAGAGACCCAGTACTTC	CSARELRLAGGETQYF
TRBV7-9	few	TRBD2	TRBJ2-1	TGTGCCAGCCGACTGCTTAGCGGGAGTAACAATGAGCAGTTCTTC	CASRLLSGSNNEQFF
TRBV18	NA	NA	TRBJ2-1	TGTGCCAGCTCCCCTAGACAGACTCGTCAGGATGAGCAGTTCTTC	CASSPRQTRQDEQFF
TRBV20-1	NA	NA	TRBJ2-3	TGCAGTGGCCAGGAGGCCCTTGGGGCAGATACGCAGTATTTT	CSGQEALGADTQYF
TRBV12-3/TRBV12-4	NA	NA	TRBJ2-3	TGTGCCAGCAGTCCCCACCCGGGAGCTTCTGACCGGGAAGTAACGCAGTATTTT	CASSPHPGASDREVTQYF
TRBV4-3	few	NA	TRBJ2-2	TGCGCCAGCAGCCAAGATCGGGGGCTACCCGGGGAGCTGTTTTTT	CASSQDRGLPGELFF
TRBV7-2	few	TRBD1	TRBJ2-1	TGTGCCAGCAGCAAAACCGGGACAGGGGGCAGGAATGAGCAGTTCTTC	CASSKTGTGGRNEQFF
TRBV10-3	few	TRBD1	TRBJ1-3	TGTGCCATCAATGACAGGGTTGGAAACACCATATATTTT	CAINDRVGNTIYF
TRBV6-5	few	NA	TRBJ1-4	TGTGCCAGCAGTTACTCCCGCTTTGGAGGGGCTAATGAAAAACTGTTTTTT	CASSYSRFGGANEKLFF
TRBV7-9	many	TRBD1	TRBJ2-7	TGTGCCAGCAGCTCACAAACCGGGACAGGGCCCTACGAGCAGTACTTC	CASSSQTGTGPYEQYF
TRBV18	NA	TRBD2	TRBJ2-7	TGTGCCAGCTCACCACAGAGCGGGGGACCGTCGCAGTACTTC	CASSPQSGGPSQYF
TRBV20-1	NA	NA	TRBJ2-7	TGCAGTGCCCCCCGAGCAGGAATGGCCTACGAGCAGTACTTC	CSAPRAGMAYEQYF
TRBV5-4	NA	TRBD1	TRBJ1-4	TGTGCCAGCAGCCTGGGACAGGGATACGAAAAACTGTTTTTT	CASSLGQGYEKLFF
TRBV19	NA	TRBD1	TRBJ1-1	TGTGCCAGTAGTATCCGGACAGGAATAGGGGCTGAAGCTTTCTTT	CASSIRTGIGAEAFF
TRBV20-1	few	NA	TRBJ2-5	TGCAGTGCTAGCATCGGGCAAGAGACCCAGTACTTC	CSASIGQETQYF
TRBV9	NA	TRBD2	TRBJ2-1	TGTGCCAGCAGCGTAGGTTCTAGCGGAACCTACAATGAGCAGTTCTTC	CASSVGSSGTYNEQFF
TRBV28	NA	NA	TRBJ2-6	TGTGCCAGCAGACGTAGTTCGACAGGCCGCTCTGGGGCCAACGTCCTGACTTTC	CASRRSSTGRSGANVLTF
TRBV11-2	NA	NA	TRBJ2-5	TGTGCCAGCAGCCCGGGGGTGGGCCAGTACTTC	CASSPGVGQYF
TRBV4-3	NA	NA	TRBJ2-7	TGCGCCAGCAGCCAAGATTCGACAGGAAGGTCTTACGAGCAGTACTTC	CASSQDSTGRSYEQYF
TRBV20-1	few	TRBD2	TRBJ2-3	TGCAGTGCCCTGGGAGGTAGCGGGGGCGGGTATACGCAGTATTTT	CSALGGSGGGYTQYF
TRBV29-1	many	NA	TRBJ1-1	TGCAGCGTTGAAGATCAGGGGCAACGAGCTTTCTTT	CSVEDQGQRAFF
TRBV5-6	few	TRBD2	TRBJ2-2	TGTGCCAGCAGCTTGGCCCCTCTAGCGGGGGCCGGGGAGCTGTTTTTT	CASSLAPLAGAGELFF
TRBV4-3	few	NA	TRBJ1-6	TGCGCCAGCAGCCGCACGGACGGATATAATTCACCCCTCCACTTT	CASSRTDGYNSPLHF
TRBV4-1	NA	NA	TRBJ2-5	TGCGCCAGCAGCCAAGGCCGAGGGGTCCAAGAGACCCAGTACTTC	CASSQGRGVQETQYF
TRBV5-1	NA	TRBD2	TRBJ2-5	TGCGCCAGCAGCGTGGGACTAGCGGGCAGAATCCAAGAGACCCAGTACTTC	CASSVGLAGRIQETQYF
TRBV27	NA	TRBD2	TRBJ2-7	TGTGCCAGCAGTTCGGGACTAGTCGCCGAGCAGTACTTC	CASSSGLVAEQYF
TRBV11-2	NA	TRBD1	TRBJ2-2	TGTGCCAGCAGCTTAAGACGGGACAGCTTCACCGGGGAGCTGTTTTTT	CASSLRRDSFTGELFF